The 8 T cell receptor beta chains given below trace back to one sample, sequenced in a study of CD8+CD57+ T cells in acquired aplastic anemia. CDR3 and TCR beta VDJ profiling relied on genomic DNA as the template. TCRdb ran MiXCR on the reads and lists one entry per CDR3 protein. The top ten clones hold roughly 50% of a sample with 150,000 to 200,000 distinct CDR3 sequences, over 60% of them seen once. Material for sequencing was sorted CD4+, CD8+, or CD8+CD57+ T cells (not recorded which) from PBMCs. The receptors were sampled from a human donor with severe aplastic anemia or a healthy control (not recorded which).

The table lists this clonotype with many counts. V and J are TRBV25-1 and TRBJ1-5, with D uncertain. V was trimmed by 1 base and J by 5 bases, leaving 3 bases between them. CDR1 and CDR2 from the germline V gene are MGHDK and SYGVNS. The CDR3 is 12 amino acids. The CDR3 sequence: CASSEFDQPQHF. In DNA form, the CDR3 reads TGTGCCAGCAGTGAATTTGATCAGCCCCAGCATTTT.

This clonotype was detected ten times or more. CDR3 sequence (DNA): TGTGCCACCAGCGGAATGGGACTAGCGGGGGGCTACACCGGGGAGCTGTTTTTT. This sequence encodes CATSGMGLAGGYTGELFF. The V gene is TRBV15, the J gene TRBJ2-2; TRBD2 agrees at 15 bases. The CDR3 sequence is 18 residues long. With 5 bases clipped from V and 3 bases from J, the junction kept 7 bases outside the gene matches. The germline V gene has CDR1 LNHNV and CDR2 YYDKDF (reference sequence).

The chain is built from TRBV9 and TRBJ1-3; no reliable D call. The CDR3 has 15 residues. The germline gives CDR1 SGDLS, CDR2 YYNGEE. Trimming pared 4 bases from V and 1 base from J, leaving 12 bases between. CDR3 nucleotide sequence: TGTGCCAGCAGCCTGGGGAGTCTGTCTGGAAACACCATATATTTT. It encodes CASSLGSLSGNTIYF.

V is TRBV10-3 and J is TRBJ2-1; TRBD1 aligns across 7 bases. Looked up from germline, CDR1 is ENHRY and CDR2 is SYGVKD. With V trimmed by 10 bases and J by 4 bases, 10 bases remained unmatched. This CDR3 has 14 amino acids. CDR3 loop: CATLRQGRYNEQFF. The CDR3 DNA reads TGTGCCACGCTGCGACAGGGACGGTACAATGAGCAGTTCTTC.

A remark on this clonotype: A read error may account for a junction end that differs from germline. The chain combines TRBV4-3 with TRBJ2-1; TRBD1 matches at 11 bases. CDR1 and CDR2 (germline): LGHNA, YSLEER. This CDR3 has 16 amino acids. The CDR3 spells CTSSQGDRGGYSEQFF. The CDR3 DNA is TGCACCAGCAGCCAGGGGGACAGGGGGGGGTACAGTGAGCAGTTCTTC.

CDR3 coding DNA: TGTGCCAGCAGCCAGGGGGGACAGGGGGACGGTGAGCAGTTCTTC. This gives the protein CASSQGGQGDGEQFF. The chain has TRBV13 and TRBJ2-7, with 11 bases lining up with TRBD1. The tail of the sequence fits TRBJ2-1 better, so the J call may be wrong. Germline V gene lookup returns CDR1 PRHDT and CDR2 FYEKMQ (reference sequence). This CDR3 spans 15 amino acids.

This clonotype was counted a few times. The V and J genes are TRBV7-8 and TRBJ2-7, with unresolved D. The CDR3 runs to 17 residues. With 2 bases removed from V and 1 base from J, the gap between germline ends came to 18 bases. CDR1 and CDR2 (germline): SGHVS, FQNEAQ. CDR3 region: CASSLPTRTSSSYEQYF. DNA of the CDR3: TGTGCCAGCAGCTTACCCACCCGGACGTCCAGTTCCTACGAGCAGTACTTC.

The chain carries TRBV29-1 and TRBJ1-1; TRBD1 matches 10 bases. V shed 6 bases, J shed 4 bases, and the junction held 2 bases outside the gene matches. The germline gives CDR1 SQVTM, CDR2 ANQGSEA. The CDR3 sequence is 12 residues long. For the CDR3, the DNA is TGCAGCGTGGGGACAGGGGCCACTGAAGCTTTCTTT. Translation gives CSVGTGATEAFF. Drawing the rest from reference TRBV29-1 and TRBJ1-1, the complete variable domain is SAVISQKPSRDICQRGTSLTIQCQVDSQVTMMFWYRQQPGQSLTLIATANQGSEATYESGFVIDKFPISRPNLTFSTLTVSNMSPEDSSIYLCSVGTGATEAFFGQGTRLTVV.